This T cell receptor beta chain was obtained from a study of Ad26.COV2.S vaccination and SARS-CoV-2 variants. As for treatment: 19 received Ad26.COV2.S at low or high dose, single or two shots; 5 received placebo; per-sample allocation not given. The study sampled participants on day 63 after the first vaccine or placebo injection. The protocol was immunoSEQ multiplex PCR, while the TCRdb copy is restricted to in-frame clones and leaves out a portion. The profile covers about 250,000 clones, with over 75% appearing a single time and around 3% taken by the ten largest. CDR1 is SGHDN and CDR2 is FVKESK in the germline V gene. The CDR3 is 16 amino acids. Trimming stripped 0 bases from V and 6 bases from J, with 14 bases between. Whole-study findings and limits: Analytic work on TCR breadth and depth might have understated the full extent of total T cell responses. Compared with placebo recipients, vaccine recipients had higher spike-specific TCR breadth.

Remarks on this clone: Its antigen is currently unknown.

J is TRBJ2-2 and V is TRBV14; D unresolved. The source material was peripheral blood, sampled in a trial of Ad26.COV2.S vaccine versus placebo. This clonotype originated in a person aged 18-60 years who received the Ad26.COV2.S COVID-19 vaccine or a placebo. DNA of the CDR3: TGTGCCAGCAGCCAAGATCTTGACTTCCCGGCCGGGGAGCTGTTTTTT. It specifies CASSQDLDFPAGELFF. Looking up the rest from reference TRBV14 and TRBJ2-2 gives the full variable domain: EAGVTQFPSHSVIEKGQTVTLRCDPISGHDNLYWYRRVMGKEIKFLLHFVKESKQDESGMPNNRFLAERTGGTYSTLKVQPAELEDSGVYFCASSQDLDFPAGELFFGEGSRLTVL.